Sequencing of this TCR beta chain was carried out in a study of vaccination effects on CD4 cells after COVID-19. Study details: Samples gathered post-vaccine arrived a median of 72 days past the second dose.

The CDR3 contains 12 residues. Expansion with viral peptide pools was applied to antigen-specific CD4+ T cells by the ViraFEST assay prior to sequencing. Following culture for approximately ten days, CD4+ T cells were isolated. Of the BNT162b2 and mRNA-1273 vaccines, participants received two doses of one or the other. Cultures used more than 1.5 million PBMC per well, 9 to 10 IU/ml IL-2 and 9.5 to 10 ug/ml peptides. In the cultures, half the medium was exchanged for IL-2 medium on days 3 and 7. In regard to this clone: Its cognate antigen is unknown. At one boundary the junction diverges from the germline segment, which might be a read error.

TCRdb's copy holds only in-frame clones and misses some; the assay was immunoSEQ multiplex PCR. The sample has tens of thousands of clones, 77% seen once; the top ten hold 0.85% to 1.3%. Study-level findings and limits: Clones that were induced by infection or by vaccine showed marked contraction late after vaccination.

This TCR came from a human donor who received a COVID-19 vaccine. Sequenced material: CD4+ T cells from PBMCs cultured with HCoV-OC43 spike peptides, taken after COVID-19 vaccination. Sample subset: HCoV-OC43 spike overlapping peptide pool stimulation. This chain links TRBV12-3 or TRBV12-4 with TRBJ2-2; D is unresolved. The CDR3 region is CASTLQTGELFF. CDR3 in DNA: TGTGCCAGCACTTTACAAACCGGGGAGCTGTTTTTT.